These 23 T cell receptor beta chains were all obtained from the same sample, sequenced in a study of memory B cells and T cells in multiple sclerosis. Stimulus-free culture yielded autoproliferating CFSE-dim and non-proliferating CFSE-high T cells, each sequenced separately. Some 50 million CFSE-labeled PBMCs were cultured around 7 days unstimulated, then replicate wells were pooled. Measured with immunoSEQ multiplex PCR; TCRdb has only the in-frame clones, and not every one. Of 32,000 or so clones listed, about 84% were seen once; the top ten hold less than 3.5%. No antigen has been identified for these receptors. The material sequenced was PBMCs from blood kept in culture. The receptors were gathered from a human donor with multiple sclerosis.

The rearrangement joins TRBV6-1 to TRBJ2-3, with D unresolved. Germline V gene data show CDR1 as MNHNS and CDR2 as SASEGT. The CDR3 length is 16 residues. V lost 1 base, J lost 0 bases, and 11 bases lay in between. The CDR3 DNA reads TGTGCCAGCAGTGAAGAGATTGGGTGGAGCACAGATACGCAGTATTTT. This encodes CASSEEIGWSTDTQYF.

V is TRBV7-9 and J is TRBJ1-6; D ambiguous. Germline-derived CDR1 and CDR2 are SEHNR and FQNEAQ (reference sequence). The V gene lost 6 bases and the J gene lost 7 bases, with 4 bases spanning the gap. The CDR3 covers 11 residues. The CDR3 sequence is CASSFNSPLHF. CDR3 coding DNA: TGTGCCAGCAGTTTCAATTCACCCCTCCACTTT.

The chain is built from TRBV4-1 and TRBJ2-7; 9 bases are a match to TRBD1. This CDR3 is built from 15 residues. The V gene end was trimmed by 0 bases and the J gene end by 3 bases; junction bases not matched to a gene: 3. Germline lookup yields CDR1 MGHRA and CDR2 YSYEKL. The CDR3 DNA reads TGCGCCAGCAGCCAAGATGAGGGACAGGGCTACGAGCAGTACTTC. It yields the protein CASSQDEGQGYEQYF.

J is TRBJ1-1 and V is TRBV30; D is perhaps TRBD1 (5 bases). Looked up from germline, CDR1 is GTSNPN and CDR2 is SVGIG (reference sequence). V was clipped by 3 bases and J by 1 base, with 9 bases between them. The CDR3 runs 13 residues. The DNA for the CDR3 is TGTGCCTGGAGGACAGCTCAGAACACTGAAGCTTTCTTT. It codes for CAWRTAQNTEAFF.

This chain links TRBV10-3 with TRBJ2-5; D gene unclear. Germline CDR1 reads ENHRY; CDR2 reads SYGVKD. The V gene lost 9 bases and the J gene lost 5 bases, with 13 bases spanning the gap. There are 12 residues in the CDR3. CDR3 in DNA: TGTGCCATTTCGCCGATAGGGGAGACCCAGTACTTC. Its translation is CAISPIGETQYF.

V is TRBV2 and J is TRBJ1-1, with D perhaps TRBD1 (5 bases). The germline V gene has CDR1 SNHLY and CDR2 FYNNEI. The CDR3 is made up of 17 amino acids. Trimming left V 5 bases short and J 3 bases short, with 22 bases between. This chain's CDR3 is CASSPSQGHPSDTEAFF. The CDR3 DNA sequence: TGTGCCAGCAGTCCTTCCCAAGGACACCCCTCGGACACTGAAGCTTTCTTT.

The table lists this clone with a count of one. The V call is TRBV29-1, the J call TRBJ2-3, with a weak D call TRBD2 (7 bases). The CDR3 extends over 15 amino acids. Germline V gives CDR1 SQVTM, CDR2 ANQGSEA. Deletions cut 4 bases from V and 2 bases from J, with 16 bases between. The CDR3 DNA reads as TGCAGCGTTGTGGGGGGGGACATCATCACAGATACGCAGTATTTT. It yields the protein CSVVGGDIITDTQYF.

The J gene is TRBJ2-3, the V gene TRBV4-2, with 10 bases that match TRBD2. This CDR3 is 17 amino acids long. Germline V lookup: CDR1 LGHNA, CDR2 YNFKEQ. Trimming at V came to 4 bases and at J to 0 bases, leaving 7 bases not matched to a gene. The CDR3 protein is CASSLGLADSSTDTQYF. CDR3 nucleotides: TGTGCCAGCAGCCTCGGACTAGCGGATTCTAGCACAGATACGCAGTATTTT.

The chain uses TRBV7-3 and TRBJ1-6, with unresolved D. V lost 0 bases to trimming and J lost 8 bases, with 11 bases between them. The CDR3 has 15 amino acids. From germline, CDR1 is SGHTA and CDR2 FQGTGA. CDR3 sequence (DNA): TGTGCCAGCAGCTTAACAGCTGGGTTTGATTCACCCCTCCACTTT. It yields the protein CASSLTAGFDSPLHF.

This sequence joins TRBV6-1 and TRBJ1-1; D might be TRBD1 (6 bases). CDR3 length equals 14 residues. The germline CDR1 and CDR2 sequences are MNHNS and SASEGT. Trimming stripped 0 bases from V and 3 bases from J, with 8 bases between. The CDR3 DNA is TGTGCCAGCAGTGAAGCAGGGGGAGACACTGAAGCTTTCTTT. Encoded protein: CASSEAGGDTEAFF.

CDR3 residues: CASSPEATGEGTEAFF. In DNA, the CDR3 is TGTGCCAGCTCACCGGAAGCAACAGGGGAGGGGACTGAAGCTTTCTTT. V is TRBV18 and J is TRBJ1-1, with 7 bases lining up with TRBD1. V lost 3 bases, J lost 5 bases, and 12 bases stayed unmatched. Germline lookup yields CDR1 KGHSH and CDR2 LQKENI. CDR3 length: 16 amino acids.

CDR3 amino acids: CASSRGGLTTNEQFF. The CDR3 DNA is TGCGCCAGCAGCAGAGGGGGGTTAACCACCAATGAGCAGTTCTTC. The rearrangement links TRBV5-1 to TRBJ2-1, with D perhaps assigned TRBD1 or TRBD2 (6 bases each). Trimming pared 4 bases from V and 6 bases from J, leaving 17 bases between. The CDR3 loop spans 15 amino acids. Germline values: CDR1 SGHRS, CDR2 YFSETQ.

This clone was seen a single time. This sequence joins TRBV7-8 and TRBJ2-2; no definite D call. The CDR3 length is 14 residues. V was clipped by 1 base and J by 4 bases, with 7 bases between them. Germline loops: CDR1 SGHVS, CDR2 FQNEAQ. This CDR3 reads CASSLERFTGELFF. The CDR3 nucleotides read TGTGCCAGCAGCTTAGAGCGTTTCACCGGGGAGCTGTTTTTT.

This clone was seen just once. The chain employs TRBV12-1 and TRBJ1-2; TRBD1, the table's D call, lacks a check against the DNA. TRBV12-1 is a pseudogene locus. The CDR3 is made up of 16 amino acids. The CDR3 DNA is TGTGCCAGCAAGGACAGGGGGCCTTTTGGGAACTATGGCTACACCTTC. Translation: CASKDRGPFGNYGYTF.

This rearrangement joins TRBV2 to TRBJ2-1; 10 nucleotides match TRBD1. The V and J ends lost 5 bases and 8 bases, in that order; junction bases with no gene match: 9. CDR3 size: 15 residues. The V gene's germline CDR1 is SNHLY and CDR2 FYNNEI. CDR3 in amino acids: CASSPPGQGRDEQFF. In nucleotides, the CDR3 is TGTGCCAGCAGTCCGCCGGGACAGGGGAGAGATGAGCAGTTCTTC.

This clone was counted a few times. The rearrangement uses TRBV19 and TRBJ2-7; unclear D gene. The V gene's germline CDR1 is LNHDA and CDR2 SQIVND (reference sequence). The V gene lost 6 bases and the J gene lost 2 bases, with 14 bases spanning the gap. CDR3 length: 14 amino acids. This CDR3 is CASSPGRTTYEQYF. The CDR3 bases are TGTGCCAGTAGCCCCGGGCGAACAACCTACGAGCAGTACTTC.

This sequence joins TRBV2 and TRBJ2-7; a possible D gene is TRBD2 (6 bases). V lost 6 bases to trimming and J lost 6 bases, with 18 bases between them. The CDR3 is made up of 14 amino acids. CDR1 SNHLY and CDR2 FYNNEI come from the germline V gene. CDR3 residues: CASRDRDWGGEQYF. CDR3 bases: TGTGCCAGCAGAGACCGGGACTGGGGCGGCGAGCAGTACTTC. Drawing the rest from reference TRBV2 and TRBJ2-7, the complete variable domain is EPEVTQTPSHQVTQMGQEVILRCVPISNHLYFYWYRQILGQKVEFLVSFYNNEISEKSEIFDDQFSVERPDGSNFTLKIRSTKLEDSAMYFCASRDRDWGGEQYFGPGTRLTVT.

Concerning this clone: A junction end diverges from the germline sequence, so it may reflect a read error. This chain connects TRBV19 to TRBJ1-2; 7 bases align to TRBD1. Germline V gene lookup returns CDR1 LNHDA and CDR2 SQIVND (reference sequence). The CDR3 runs to 14 residues. Here the CDR3 reads CACSIGTEFYGYTF. CDR3 coding DNA: TGTGCCTGTAGTATTGGGACAGAGTTCTATGGCTACACCTTC.

In its sample, this clone was seen once. The V and J genes are TRBV6-6 and TRBJ1-5, with a tentative D call TRBD1 (5 bases). Per the germline V gene, CDR1 is MNHNY and CDR2 is SVGAGI (reference sequence). The CDR3 covers 14 residues. Trimming removed 9 bases from V and 6 bases from J, with 18 bases in between. The CDR3 sequence is CASLFRGGAQPQHF. The DNA for the CDR3 is TGTGCCAGTTTGTTTCGTGGTGGGGCTCAGCCCCAGCATTTT.

The chain joins TRBV6-5 to TRBJ1-2; 10 bases agree with TRBD1. The CDR3 sequence is 14 residues long. The V gene's germline CDR1 is MNHEY and CDR2 SVGAGI. J lost 4 bases, V lost 2 bases, and 1 base had no gene match. For the CDR3, the DNA is TGTGCCAGCAGTTACGGACAGGGGGGCTATGGCTACACCTTC. Residues: CASSYGQGGYGYTF.

The rearrangement links TRBV19 to TRBJ2-7; D remains unclear. Germline V gene lookup returns CDR1 LNHDA and CDR2 SQIVND (reference sequence). Deletions cut 4 bases from V and 2 bases from J, with 12 bases between. CDR3 size: 14 residues. This CDR3 reads CASSTKGGTYEQYF. CDR3 bases: TGTGCCAGTAGTACCAAGGGCGGAACCTACGAGCAGTACTTC.

This clone came up once. The chain has TRBV10-3 and TRBJ1-1; 9 nucleotides align to TRBD1. Germline V lookup: CDR1 ENHRY, CDR2 SYGVKD. CDR3 size: 17 residues. The junction had 14 bases not matched to a gene; V was cut back by 5 bases and J by 4 bases. For the CDR3, the DNA is TGTGCCATCAGTCCACAGGGGGCGCGATCGAGTGGCACTGAAGCTTTCTTT. It codes for CAISPQGARSSGTEAFF.

The gene calls are TRBV14 and TRBJ2-3; 8 nucleotides agree with TRBD2. Germline V gene lookup returns CDR1 SGHDN and CDR2 FVKESK. V was clipped by 1 base and J by 3 bases; unmatched bases: 15. The CDR3 contains 19 residues. In DNA form, the CDR3 reads TGTGCCAGCAGCCAAGTATCGGGCCGCCGGGGGGGCTGGACAGATACGCAGTATTTT. This codes for CASSQVSGRRGGWTDTQYF.